Listed below are T cell receptor beta chains from one sample, sequenced in a study of blood T cells in healthy people across ages. TCRdb re-called the 5' RACE reads through MiXCR, storing one row per CDR3 protein. The data show about 800,000 distinct CDR3 sequences, with 25% seen just once and roughly 3.5% held by the top ten. These data were also reused for a study on T cells of mothers and their children.

The sequenced material came from blood. The origin of the receptors is a boy between 10 and 17 years old in good health. The CDR3 runs from the conserved cysteine through the conserved F or W. The D gene is left open where the match is weak. Expanded clones get a size class; other rows say once, few or many, or leave the size out.

abundance	d_gene	v_gene	j_gene	CDR3aa	CDR3nt
-	TRBD2	TRBV15	TRBJ2-7	CATSRGAGGYDEQYF	TGTGCCACCAGCAGAGGGGCGGGGGGTTACGACGAGCAGTACTTC
-	-	TRBV20-1	TRBJ2-4	CSALREWDKNIQYF	TGCAGTGCACTGCGAGAGTGGGACAAAAACATTCAGTACTTC
few	-	TRBV29-1	TRBJ1-3	CSVDPGRVDTIYF	TGCAGCGTTGATCCGGGACGGGTAGACACCATATATTTT
many	-	TRBV4-3	TRBJ2-5	CASSQVGVETQYF	TGCGCCAGCAGCCAAGTAGGGGTGGAGACCCAGTACTTC
-	-	TRBV21-1	TRBJ1-2	CASSKNSTPGENYGYTF	TGTGCCAGCAGCAAAAATTCGACCCCCGGTGAAAACTATGGCTACACCTTC
-	-	TRBV7-2	TRBJ2-3	CASSSHYTTDPQYF	TGTGCCAGCAGCTCCCATTATACCACAGATCCGCAGTATTTT
-	TRBD2	TRBV11-2	TRBJ2-3	CASRELAGKSDTQYF	TGTGCCAGCAGAGAACTAGCGGGAAAATCAGATACGCAGTATTTT
few	-	TRBV7-3	TRBJ2-3	CASSPQAPDTQYF	TGTGCCAGCAGCCCCCAAGCCCCAGATACGCAGTATTTT
few	-	TRBV7-8	TRBJ2-2	CASSPYNTGELFF	TGTGCCAGCAGCCCATACAACACCGGGGAGCTGTTTTTT
-	-	TRBV12-3/TRBV12-4	TRBJ2-7	CASGLFIYEQYF	TGTGCCAGCGGCCTATTTATCTACGAGCAGTACTTC
few	-	TRBV20-1	TRBJ1-5	CSARDLTEQYSNQPQHF	TGCAGTGCTAGAGATCTGACAGAACAATATAGCAATCAGCCCCAGCATTTT
-	-	TRBV25-1	TRBJ2-6	CASSESRISGANVLTF	TGTGCCAGCAGTGAATCGCGGATCTCTGGGGCCAACGTCCTGACTTTC
-	TRBD1	TRBV12-3/TRBV12-4	TRBJ2-4	CASSSGGKKNIQYF	TGTGCCAGCAGTTCAGGGGGTAAAAAAAACATTCAGTACTTC
-	-	TRBV5-1	TRBJ1-4	CASSLWVGTPNEKLFF	TGCGCCAGCAGCTTGTGGGTGGGGACACCTAATGAAAAACTGTTTTTT